The 29 T cell receptor beta chains given below trace back to one sample, sequenced in a study of blood T cell repertoires in COVID-19. Method: immunoSEQ multiplex PCR; TCRdb's copy keeps in-frame clones and lacks some. Altogether about 320,000 clones are present, 85% being singletons, with the ten largest covering 1.5% to 2%. The sequenced material came from PBMCs or T cells enriched from blood (not recorded which). These receptors all stem from a woman younger than 45 who had been exposed to COVID-19.

This clone was detected once. CDR3 region: CASSLGTPTNEKLFF. CDR3 nucleotide sequence: TGTGCCAGCAGTTTAGGGACACCGACTAATGAAAAACTGTTTTTT. The chain employs TRBV28 and TRBJ1-4; weak D call: TRBD1 (6 bases). The CDR3 runs 15 residues. Germline lookup yields CDR1 MDHEN and CDR2 SYDVKM. V was cut by 2 bases and J by 2 bases, with 9 bases left in between.

V gene TRBV2 combines with J gene TRBJ1-2; D is uncertain. Trimming removed 5 bases at V and 6 bases at J, with 10 bases between. Germline V gene data show CDR1 as SNHLY and CDR2 as FYNNEI. This CDR3 comprises 12 residues. DNA for the CDR3: TGTGCCAGCAGTTGGACGGAGGATGGCTACACCTTC. Translation gives CASSWTEDGYTF.

This chain uses TRBV5-1 with TRBJ1-1, with D possibly being TRBD1 (5 bases). Trimming removed 2 bases from V and 5 bases from J, with 16 bases in between. This CDR3 region has 15 residues. Germline V lookup: CDR1 SGHRS, CDR2 YFSETQ. CDR3 sequence: CASSFGVGGGTEAFF. The CDR3 DNA reads TGCGCCAGCAGCTTTGGGGTAGGTGGGGGGACTGAAGCTTTCTTT.

V usage is TRBV13 and J usage is TRBJ2-7, with a tentative D call TRBD2 (5 bases). V lost 2 bases and J lost 2, with 13 bases in between. Germline V gene sequence: CDR1 PRHDT, CDR2 FYEKMQ (reference sequence). This CDR3 is 15 amino acids long. CDR3 in amino acids: CASSLSAGGAYEQYF. The CDR3 bases are TGTGCCAGCAGCTTATCCGCGGGTGGGGCCTACGAGCAGTACTTC. The whole variable domain, remainder taken from reference TRBV13 and TRBJ2-7, is AAGVIQSPRHLIKEKRETATLKCYPIPRHDTVYWYQQGPGQDPQFLISFYEKMQSDKGSIPDRFSAQQFSDYHSELNMSSLELGDSALYFCASSLSAGGAYEQYFGPGTRLTVT.

The sample holds one count of this clone. The chain employs TRBV14 and TRBJ1-1, with D possibly being TRBD1 (6 bases). The CDR3 totals 16 residues. V lost 4 bases to trimming and J lost 0 bases, with 15 bases between them. Germline V gene sequence: CDR1 SGHDN, CDR2 FVKESK. CDR3 protein: CASSLRGMRVNTEAFF. The DNA for the CDR3 is TGTGCCAGCAGCCTAAGGGGGATGAGGGTGAACACTGAAGCTTTCTTT.

The V call is TRBV7-2, the J call TRBJ2-1; TRBD2 aligns across 8 bases. Germline assignment: CDR1 SGHTA and CDR2 FQGNSA. This CDR3 has 16 residues. Germline trimming cut 3 bases from V and 4 bases from J; bases unmatched to any gene: 8. DNA of the CDR3: TGTGCCAGCAGCTTCCTATCGGGGGGGGAATACAATGAGCAGTTCTTC. This encodes CASSFLSGGEYNEQFF.

The chain is built from TRBV12-3 or TRBV12-4 and TRBJ1-1; a possible D gene is TRBD1 (5 bases). V shed 2 bases and J shed 10 bases, with 8 bases lying between them. CDR3 length equals 11 residues. The CDR3 DNA is TGTGCCAGCAGTTTAAGCGACAGAGCTTTCTTT. Translating it yields CASSLSDRAFF.

This rearrangement joins TRBV24-1 to TRBJ2-2, with no clear D. The CDR3 is 14 amino acids. Germline values: CDR1 KGHDR, CDR2 SFDVKD. V was trimmed by 5 bases and J by 5 bases, leaving 11 bases between them. CDR3 bases: TGTGCCACCAGTGGACTTTTAAGGACCGGGGAGCTGTTTTTT. It specifies CATSGLLRTGELFF.

The V and J genes are TRBV28 and TRBJ2-7; 10 bases agree with TRBD1. The CDR3 is 15 residues long. The V gene end was trimmed by 4 bases and the J gene end by 4 bases; junction bases not matched to a gene: 7. Germline V CDR1 and CDR2: MDHEN, SYDVKM. CDR3 amino acids: CASSSEGQGMYEQYF. The CDR3, as DNA: TGTGCCAGCAGTTCCGAGGGACAGGGGATGTACGAGCAGTACTTC.

The chain employs TRBV30 and TRBJ2-7; 7 nucleotides match TRBD2. With 2 bases clipped from V and 0 bases from J, the junction kept 13 bases outside the gene matches. Germline values: CDR1 GTSNPN, CDR2 SVGIG (reference sequence). This CDR3 is 17 amino acids long. This CDR3 reads CAWSTAQREYPSYEQYF. The CDR3 DNA sequence: TGTGCCTGGAGTACAGCCCAGCGGGAATACCCCTCCTACGAGCAGTACTTC.

This clone was observed once. The gene calls are TRBV10-2 and TRBJ1-1, with 7 bases aligning to TRBD1. The CDR3 covers 13 residues. Germline V gives CDR1 WSHSY, CDR2 SAAADI. Trimming at V came to 2 bases and at J to 6 bases, leaving 3 bases not matched to a gene. The CDR3 DNA sequence: TGCGCCAGCAGTGAGAGCCAGGGGGCTGAAGCTTTCTTT. Translation: CASSESQGAEAFF.

The chain recombines TRBV4-3 with TRBJ1-2, with D perhaps matching TRBD1 (6 bases). Germline V CDR1 and CDR2: LGHNA, YSLEER. V was trimmed by 0 bases and J by 4 bases, leaving 12 bases between them. The length of the CDR3 is 15 residues. This CDR3 is CASSQETTGPYGYTF. The CDR3 DNA reads TGCGCCAGCAGCCAAGAAACAACAGGGCCCTATGGCTACACCTTC.

This chain joins TRBV5-4 and TRBJ1-1; D is unresolved. V was pared by 4 bases and J by 5 bases, with 18 bases between. CDR1 and CDR2 from the germline V gene are SGHNT and YYREEE (reference sequence). This CDR3 spans 15 amino acids. The CDR3 reads CASSLPFGGRTEAFF. The CDR3 DNA sequence: TGTGCCAGCAGCCTCCCTTTTGGCGGGAGGACTGAAGCTTTCTTT.

A single count supports this clone. The V and J genes are TRBV5-1 and TRBJ2-2, with 8 bases aligning to TRBD1. The V segment lost 8 bases and the J segment 1 base; nucleotides outside the gene matches: 7. Germline V gives CDR1 SGHRS, CDR2 YFSETQ. This CDR3 contains 15 residues. In nucleotides, the CDR3 is TGCGCCAGTAGACTACAGGGGGGGAACACCGGGGAGCTGTTTTTT. Translating it yields CASRLQGGNTGELFF.

The chain carries TRBV19 and TRBJ1-6; TRBD1 agrees at 9 bases. CDR1 and CDR2 from the germline V gene are LNHDA and SQIVND (reference sequence). The CDR3 is 15 residues long. The V segment lost 5 bases and the J segment 10 bases; nucleotides outside the gene matches: 9. The DNA for the CDR3 is TGTGCCAGTAGTGCGGAAAGGACAGGGGACTCACCCCTCCACTTT. Encoded protein: CASSAERTGDSPLHF. The whole variable domain, remainder taken from reference TRBV19 and TRBJ1-6, is DGGITQSPKYLFRKEGQNVTLSCEQNLNHDAMYWYRQDPGQGLRLIYYSQIVNDFQKGDIAEGYSVSREKKESFPLTVTSAQKNPTAFYLCASSAERTGDSPLHFGNGTRLTVT.

The CDR3 protein is CASSPGLLDNQPQHF. DNA of the CDR3: TGTGCCAGCAGTCCAGGACTACTAGACAATCAGCCCCAGCATTTT. The rearrangement uses TRBV27 and TRBJ1-5; D is ambiguous. The CDR3 sequence is 15 residues long. V shed 5 bases and J shed 3 bases, with 14 bases lying between them. Germline V gene lookup returns CDR1 MNHEY and CDR2 SMNVEV (reference sequence).

The CDR3 region is CASRRTGSSTDTQYF. The CDR3, as DNA: TGTGCCAGCAGACGGACAGGGTCTAGCACAGATACGCAGTATTTT. V and J are TRBV2 and TRBJ2-3; 8 nucleotides line up with TRBD1. Per the germline V gene, CDR1 is SNHLY and CDR2 is FYNNEI. V trimming: 6 bases; J trimming: 0 bases; junction bases outside the gene matches: 5. This CDR3 region has 15 residues.

The chain carries TRBV5-8 and TRBJ1-4; weak D call: TRBD1 (6 bases). V shed 2 bases and J shed 3 bases, with 11 bases lying between them. CDR3 length: 15 amino acids. Germline CDR1 SGHTS, CDR2 YDEGEE. CDR3 DNA sequence: TGTGCCAGCAGCTTTGGGGACACAGCTAATGAAAAACTGTTTTTT. It codes for CASSFGDTANEKLFF.

This chain links TRBV7-3 with TRBJ2-6, with 8 bases lining up with TRBD1. Germline CDR1 is SGHTA and CDR2 is FQGTGA. This CDR3 region has 17 residues. Unmatched junction bases numbered 6, after V lost 5 bases and J lost 0 bases. CDR3: CASSHGTGPSGANVLTF. CDR3 in DNA: TGTGCCAGCAGCCACGGGACAGGCCCCTCTGGGGCCAACGTCCTGACTTTC.

The chain employs TRBV9 and TRBJ2-1, with TRBD2 identical over 14 bases. V lost 0 bases, J lost 12 bases, and 5 bases stayed unmatched. This CDR3 is 15 amino acids long. Germline V gives CDR1 SGDLS, CDR2 YYNGEE. CDR3 sequence reads: CASSVAGLAGERQFF. CDR3 DNA sequence: TGTGCCAGCAGCGTAGCGGGACTAGCGGGAGAAAGGCAGTTCTTC.

Only one count was recorded for this clone. The chain uses TRBV14 and TRBJ1-4; 7 bases line up with TRBD1. Germline V gene sequence: CDR1 SGHDN, CDR2 FVKESK. The CDR3 covers 15 residues. Unmatched junction bases numbered 2, after V lost 2 bases and J lost 2 bases. Here the CDR3 reads CASSQNRGTNEKLFF. Here the CDR3 DNA reads TGTGCCAGCAGCCAAAACAGGGGCACTAATGAAAAACTGTTTTTT.

This chain connects TRBV5-4 to TRBJ2-2; 9 bases agree with TRBD1. V shed 1 base, J shed 7 bases, and the junction held 5 bases outside the gene matches. This CDR3 is built from 15 residues. Germline CDR1 reads SGHNT; CDR2 reads YYREEE (reference sequence). Written as DNA, the CDR3 is TGTGCCAGCAGCTTGAACAGGGGGCCTAGCGGGGAGCTGTTTTTT. Amino acids: CASSLNRGPSGELFF. Full variable domain (remainder filled in from reference TRBV5-4 and TRBJ2-2): ETGVTQSPTHLIKTRGQQVTLRCSSQSGHNTVSWYQQALGQGPQFIFQYYREEENGRGNFPPRFSGLQFPNYSSELNVNALELDDSALYLCASSLNRGPSGELFFGEGSRLTVL.

This chain links TRBV7-9 with TRBJ1-2; 8 bases map to TRBD1. Germline lookup yields CDR1 SEHNR and CDR2 FQNEAQ (reference sequence). V trimming: 3 bases; J trimming: 4 bases; junction bases outside the gene matches: 10. The CDR3 totals 16 residues. CDR3 sequence (DNA): TGTGCCAGCAGCTTGCTGTCAGGGGGCAAGATCTATGGCTACACCTTC. As protein: CASSLLSGGKIYGYTF.

As for this clone: The same CDR3 also results from other DNA sequences found in this sample. J is TRBJ1-5 and V is TRBV7-9; no clear D gene. Germline-derived CDR1 and CDR2 are SEHNR and FQNEAQ (reference sequence). The CDR3 has 15 residues. Trimming shortened V by 1 base and J by 1 base, and 8 bases separated the two germline ends. The CDR3 bases are TGTGCCAGCAGCTTAGTCGGCGGAAGCAATCAGCCCCAGCATTTT. It is translated as CASSLVGGSNQPQHF. Together with reference TRBV7-9 and TRBJ1-5, the CDR3 gives the full variable domain: DTGVSQNPRHKITKRGQNVTFRCDPISEHNRLYWYRQTLGQGPEFLTYFQNEAQLEKSRLLSDRFSAERPKGSFSTLEIQRTEQGDSAMYLCASSLVGGSNQPQHFGDGTRLSIL.

The rearrangement links TRBV28 to TRBJ1-4; no firm D call. Deletions cut 8 bases from V and 0 bases from J, with 7 bases between. The CDR3 loop spans 13 amino acids. The germline V gene encodes CDR1 MDHEN and CDR2 SYDVKM. The CDR3 loop is CASDDTTNEKLFF. CDR3 bases: TGTGCCAGCGATGACACAACTAATGAAAAACTGTTTTTT.

The sample holds one count of this clone. The V gene is TRBV11-2, the J gene TRBJ2-3; perhaps TRBD2 as D (6 bases). Germline V gene sequence: CDR1 SGHAT, CDR2 FQNNGV. The CDR3 sequence is 15 residues long. V was clipped by 2 bases and J by 3 bases, with 12 bases between them. The CDR3 reads CASSLSRELTDTQYF. CDR3 DNA sequence: TGTGCCAGCAGCTTATCGCGGGAATTAACAGATACGCAGTATTTT.

This clone showed up just a few times. The chain recombines TRBV19 with TRBJ1-1; 12 bases agree with TRBD1. CDR3 length: 16 residues. CDR1 is LNHDA, CDR2 SQIVND, per germline (reference sequence). Trimming removed 5 bases from V and 2 bases from J; junction bases left unmatched: 6. The CDR3 region has the DNA TGTGCCAGTAGTGTTCGGGACAGGGGGCGCAACACTGAAGCTTTCTTT. As protein: CASSVRDRGRNTEAFF.

Comment on this clone: One end of the junction fails to match germline, which may point to a read error. The gene calls are TRBV3-1 (or the pseudogene TRBV3-2) and TRBJ2-1; D remains unclear. Germline values: CDR1 LGHDT, CDR2 YNNKEL (reference sequence). The CDR3 spans 12 residues. CDR3 loop: CASSQQAPFRVF. The CDR3 bases are TGTGCCAGCAGCCAACAAGCGCCTTTTCGGGTCTTC.

The chain carries TRBV5-1 and TRBJ2-2, with a tentative D call TRBD1 (6 bases). V dropped 7 bases and J dropped 7 bases, with 14 bases sitting between them. Per the germline V gene, CDR1 is SGHRS and CDR2 is YFSETQ. The CDR3 has 13 residues. The CDR3 protein is CASHGEGVGELFF. In DNA, the CDR3 is TGCGCCAGCCACGGAGAGGGGGTCGGGGAGCTGTTTTTT.